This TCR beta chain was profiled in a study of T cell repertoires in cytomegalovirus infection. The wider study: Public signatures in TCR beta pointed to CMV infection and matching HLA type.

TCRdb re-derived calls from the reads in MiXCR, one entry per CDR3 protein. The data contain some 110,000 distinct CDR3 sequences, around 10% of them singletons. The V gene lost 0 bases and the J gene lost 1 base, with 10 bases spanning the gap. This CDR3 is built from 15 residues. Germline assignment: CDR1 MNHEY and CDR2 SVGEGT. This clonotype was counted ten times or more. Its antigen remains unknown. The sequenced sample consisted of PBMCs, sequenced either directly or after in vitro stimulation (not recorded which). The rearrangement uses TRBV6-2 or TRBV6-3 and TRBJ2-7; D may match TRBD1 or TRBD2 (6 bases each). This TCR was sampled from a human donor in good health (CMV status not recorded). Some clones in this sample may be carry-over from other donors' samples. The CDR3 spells CASSYSGGASYEQYF. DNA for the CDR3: TGTGCCAGCAGTTACTCGGGGGGCGCGTCCTACGAGCAGTACTTC.